This T cell receptor beta chain was recovered during a study of CD8 T cells in Susac syndrome. Sequencing of TCR beta, carried out with a high-throughput approach, was applied to CD8+ and CD4+ T cells from the blood. Each multiple sclerosis control was a treatment-naive patient with relapsing-remitting disease that was either stable or active. The authors reverse transcribed about 0.5 to 1 ug RNA with random hexamers. The amplification used immunoSEQ multiplex PCR on TCR beta CDR3; it spanned 54 Vbeta and 13 Jbeta. TCRdb passed the immunoSEQ multiplex PCR reads through MiXCR, listing each CDR3 protein once. The repertoire has about 130,000 distinct CDR3 sequences, 90% to 95% of them found once; the top ten carry 0.24%. The CDR3 is made up of 16 amino acids. Per the germline V gene, CDR1 is KGHDR and CDR2 is SFDVKD. The trim removed 2 bases at V and 3 bases at J, leaving 4 bases unmatched.

The specimen sequenced was CD8+ T cells from PBMCs. The clonotype comes from a human donor with multiple sclerosis. V usage is TRBV24-1 and J usage is TRBJ2-1; TRBD2 aligns across 9 bases. The CDR3 coding sequence is TGTGCCACCAGTGATTCAGAGACTAGCGGCTACAATGAGCAGTTCTTC. Its protein product is CATSDSETSGYNEQFF.